This TCR beta chain was identified in a study of early T cells in non-severe SARS-CoV-2 infection. In the study overall: Bulk RNA from unsorted whole blood was sequenced; chains were unpaired.

The CDR3 sequence is 15 residues long. With 4 bases clipped from V and 6 bases from J, the junction kept 10 bases outside the gene matches. Germline V CDR1 and CDR2: MDHEN, SYDVKM. In the library, individual cDNA molecules carried attached unique molecular identifiers. From the 5' RACE reads, TCRdb called clonotypes with MiXCR, one entry per CDR3 protein. This table holds about 100,000 distinct CDR3 sequences, roughly an eighth found once. The chain couples TRBV28 to TRBJ2-7; 9 bases are shared with TRBD1. This TCR derives from an adult who was a healthcare worker with PCR-confirmed SARS-CoV-2 infection or an uninfected control (not recorded which). Material for sequencing was whole blood. The CDR3, as DNA: TGTGCCAGCAGTTATCCGGGACAGGGAGGATCCGAGCAGTACTTC. It codes for CASSYPGQGGSEQYF.